This T cell receptor (beta chain) was recovered during a study of T cell responses to AZD1222 COVID-19 vaccine. The overall study: Second-dose timings of about 4 or about 12 weeks were pooled. Study-level findings and limits: Repertoires were sampled only after the peak T cell response. Spike was spanned by vaccine-associated CD4 TCRs, with dominance at 160-218 and 743-854.

TCRdb's copy holds only in-frame clones and misses some; the assay was immunoSEQ multiplex PCR. The repertoire holds roughly 130,000 clones, with about 90% as singletons. The germline gives CDR1 SGHRS, CDR2 YFSETQ. This CDR3 has 13 residues. V was trimmed by 0 bases and J by 11 bases, leaving 12 bases between them. As concerns this clone: What it recognizes is unknown.

The chain has TRBV5-1 and TRBJ2-1; D remains unclear. The clonotype was recovered from an adult in good health. This specimen consisted of peripheral blood, obtained on day 0 of AZD1222 vaccination. The CDR3 region is CASSLDTSGQQFF. CDR3 nucleotide sequence: TGCGCCAGCAGCTTGGACACATCAGGTCAGCAGTTCTTC.